What follows describes a single TCR beta chain. Its target is unknown. A split of CD4+ cells into CD45RA+ naive and CD45RA-negative memory subsets was performed. This specimen comes from a study of shared clonotypes between healthy human individuals. Study-level results: Clonotype sharing among donors, it was expected, would be affected by sequencing depth. Naive subsets typically showed greater estimated richness than memory subsets.

The protocol was immunoSEQ multiplex PCR, while the TCRdb copy is restricted to in-frame clones and leaves out a portion. The sample holds 2.5 million or so clones; 90% to 95% are singletons and the top ten take over 0.12%. Sequencing used naive CD4+ T cells sorted from blood. The subset here: CD45RA+ positively selected. The receptor was isolated from a man aged 18 to 29 in good health.

DNA of the CDR3: TGTGCCAGCAGCGAGGACAGGGCGAACTATGGCTACACCTTC. Translated, it gives CASSEDRANYGYTF. The gene calls are TRBV5-4 and TRBJ1-2; 8 bases map to TRBD1. Germline V gene sequence: CDR1 SGHNT, CDR2 YYREEE (reference sequence). The trim removed 4 bases at V and 2 bases at J, leaving 4 bases unmatched. This CDR3 is 14 amino acids long. Supplemented by reference TRBV5-4 and TRBJ1-2, the full variable domain reads ETGVTQSPTHLIKTRGQQVTLRCSSQSGHNTVSWYQQALGQGPQFIFQYYREEENGRGNFPPRFSGLQFPNYSSELNVNALELDDSALYLCASSEDRANYGYTFGSGTRLTVV.